The next 20 T cell receptor beta chains were all read from a single sample in a study of PD-1 blockade in mismatch repair-deficient tumors. Profiling relied on immunoSEQ multiplex PCR, and the TCRdb table lists in-frame clones only, not all of them. Of just under 80,000 clones in the sample, 65% to 85% were seen once. The starting material was peripheral blood, obtained 44 weeks after starting pembrolizumab. These receptors all come from an adult with mismatch repair-deficient cancer.

The chain employs TRBV7-2 and TRBJ2-1; 10 bases match TRBD2. Germline CDR1 is SGHTA and CDR2 is FQGNSA. With V trimmed by 6 bases and J by 1 base, 0 bases remained unmatched. The CDR3 has 14 amino acids. The CDR3 sequence is CASRLAGSYNEQFF. Written as DNA, the CDR3 is TGTGCCAGCAGACTAGCGGGATCCTACAATGAGCAGTTCTTC.

The DNA of the CDR3 is TGTGCCAGCAGCGCGGCCGGGGACACTGAAGCTTTCTTT. Amino acids: CASSAAGDTEAFF. The V gene is TRBV9, the J gene TRBJ1-1; D is unclear. This CDR3 has 13 residues. From germline, CDR1 is SGDLS and CDR2 YYNGEE. Trimming removed 3 bases at V and 3 bases at J, with 9 bases between.

The gene calls are TRBV14 and TRBJ1-1; D gene ambiguous. Germline V gene data show CDR1 as SGHDN and CDR2 as FVKESK. The CDR3 sequence is 13 residues long. V was clipped by 5 bases and J by 4 bases, with 11 bases between them. The CDR3 DNA follows: TGTGCCAGCAGCAGGGTGTTGGGCACTGAAGCTTTCTTT. Amino acid sequence: CASSRVLGTEAFF.

This sequence joins TRBV11-3 and TRBJ2-2; D might be TRBD1 (6 bases). The CDR3 consists of 15 residues. Trimming took 3 bases from V and 7 from J, leaving 15 bases between them. Germline V gives CDR1 SGHNT, CDR2 YENEEA. Here the CDR3 DNA reads TGTGCCAGCAGCTTGGGGCAGGGGATAAGCGGGGAGCTGTTTTTT. It codes for CASSLGQGISGELFF.

The chain is built from TRBV20-1 and TRBJ2-3, with D uncertain. V lost 0 bases and J 4 bases, leaving 2 bases between the germline ends. Per germline, CDR1 DFQATT and CDR2 SNEGSKA (reference sequence). This CDR3 is 11 amino acids long. In DNA form, the CDR3 reads TGCAGTGCTAGAGATGCAGATACGCAGTATTTT. It yields the protein CSARDADTQYF.

The V gene is TRBV10-3, the J gene TRBJ2-1; D not resolved. V lost 5 bases, J lost 5 bases, and 7 bases lay in between. Germline V CDR1 and CDR2: ENHRY, SYGVKD. CDR3 size: 12 residues. CDR3 bases: TGTGCCATCAGTACTGGTGACAATGAGCAGTTCTTC. The encoded protein is CAISTGDNEQFF.

About this clone itself: The sample carries other DNA sequences with the same CDR3. DNA of the CDR3: TGTGCCAGCAGCTTACGTGTGGATGAAGCTTTCTTT. Its translation is CASSLRVDEAFF. The rearrangement joins TRBV11-3 to TRBJ1-1, with D hard to call. V shed 2 bases and J shed 7 bases, with 8 bases lying between them. Germline V CDR1 and CDR2: SGHNT, YENEEA. The CDR3 is made up of 12 amino acids.

This chain links TRBV5-6 with TRBJ2-6; the match to TRBD1 covers 9 bases. This CDR3 spans 18 amino acids. Germline V CDR1 and CDR2: SGHDT, YYEEEE. With 2 bases clipped from V and 1 base from J, the junction kept 7 bases outside the gene matches. For the CDR3, the DNA is TGTGCCAGCAGCTTACCCGGAGACAGGGGGTCTGGGGCCAACGTCCTGACTTTC. It specifies CASSLPGDRGSGANVLTF.

This chain uses TRBV19 with TRBJ2-7; 9 bases align to TRBD2. V trimming: 0 bases; J trimming: 2 bases; junction bases outside the gene matches: 2. CDR3 length: 15 amino acids. The germline CDR1 and CDR2 sequences are LNHDA and SQIVND (reference sequence). The CDR3 DNA reads TGTGCCAGTAGTATAGATCTAGCGGGGACCTACGAGCAGTACTTC. It encodes CASSIDLAGTYEQYF.

The chain links TRBV13 to TRBJ2-7; D might be TRBD1 or TRBD2, each matching 7 bases. Germline CDR1 is PRHDT and CDR2 is FYEKMQ (reference sequence). Trimming cost V 4 bases and J 2 bases, with 15 bases left between them. The CDR3 contains 15 residues. CDR3 loop: CASSSRQGGTYEQYF. The CDR3 DNA is TGTGCCAGCAGCTCCCGACAGGGAGGGACCTACGAGCAGTACTTC.

The V call is TRBV27, the J call TRBJ2-1; 9 bases are shared with TRBD2. Germline assignment: CDR1 MNHEY and CDR2 SMNVEV (reference sequence). Trimming removed 4 bases from V and 12 bases from J; junction bases left unmatched: 10. This CDR3 has 14 residues. The CDR3 protein is CASSWREGRWAQFF. In DNA form, the CDR3 reads TGTGCCAGCAGTTGGCGGGAGGGCCGTTGGGCGCAGTTCTTC.

This chain connects TRBV12-5 to TRBJ1-1, with D perhaps matching TRBD1 (6 bases). The CDR3 is 18 amino acids. Germline-derived CDR1 and CDR2 are LGHNT and FRNRAP. V lost 4 bases and J 1 base, leaving 22 bases between the germline ends. The CDR3 sequence is CASGWGGQSRSPNTEAFF. The CDR3 DNA reads TGTGCTAGTGGTTGGGGAGGACAGTCCCGATCACCGAACACTGAAGCTTTCTTT.

This clone was found a few times. The chain joins TRBV21-1 to TRBJ2-1; no check of the table's D call, TRBD2, against the DNA was made. TRBV21-1 is a pseudogene. This CDR3 contains 18 residues. CDR3 loop: CAGPSGRAVLAYCNEQFF. In DNA form, the CDR3 reads TGTGCCGGACCGTCCGGGAGGGCCGTTTTGGCTTACTGCAATGAGCAGTTCTTC.

This clone was counted only a few times. The J gene is TRBJ2-2, the V gene TRBV6-5; D remains unclear. The germline V and J ends were trimmed by 6 bases and 4 bases, with 15 bases remaining between them. The germline gives CDR1 MNHEY, CDR2 SVGAGI. The CDR3 spans 15 residues. CDR3 amino acids: CASRSVEKLTGELFF. The CDR3 nucleotides are TGTGCCAGCAGGTCCGTAGAAAAACTCACCGGGGAGCTGTTTTTT.

The genes are TRBV5-1 and TRBJ2-1, with D possibly TRBD1 on 6 matching bases. CDR1 is SGHRS and CDR2 is YFSETQ in the germline V gene. Trimming stripped 3 bases from V and 2 bases from J, with 15 bases between. This CDR3 contains 16 residues. This CDR3 is CASSSTIQGPYNEQFF. CDR3 DNA sequence: TGCGCCAGCAGCTCGACAATACAGGGCCCCTACAATGAGCAGTTCTTC. Full variable domain (rest looked up from reference TRBV5-1 and TRBJ2-1): KAGVTQTPRYLIKTRGQQVTLSCSPISGHRSVSWYQQTPGQGLQFLFEYFSETQRNKGNFPGRFSGRQFSNSRSEMNVSTLELGDSALYLCASSSTIQGPYNEQFFGPGTRLTVL.

V gene TRBV4-2 combines with J gene TRBJ1-5; TRBD1 matches 7 bases. The germline CDR1 and CDR2 sequences are LGHNA and YNFKEQ. V shed 0 bases, J shed 1 base, and the junction held 3 bases outside the gene matches. This CDR3 contains 16 residues. This chain's CDR3 is CASSQEKGASNQPQHF. The DNA of the CDR3 is TGTGCCAGCAGCCAAGAGAAGGGGGCGAGCAATCAGCCCCAGCATTTT.

J is TRBJ2-7 and V is TRBV6-5; tentatively, D is TRBD1 (6 bases). This CDR3 is built from 15 residues. The germline V gene has CDR1 MNHEY and CDR2 SVGAGI. Trimming pared 6 bases from V and 2 bases from J, leaving 17 bases between. The CDR3 loop reads CASRSTGLGPYEQYF. The DNA for the CDR3 is TGTGCCAGCAGATCCACAGGGTTGGGACCCTACGAGCAGTACTTC.

The rearrangement joins TRBV7-2 to TRBJ2-3, with D unclear. V was trimmed by 7 bases and J by 7 bases, leaving 12 bases between them. The germline V gene has CDR1 SGHTA and CDR2 FQGNSA. The CDR3 contains 12 residues. The CDR3 region is CASTESGYTQYF. The CDR3 DNA reads TGTGCCAGCACCGAGAGTGGGTATACGCAGTATTTT.

The chain carries TRBV6-5 and TRBJ2-4; 7 bases agree with TRBD1. The CDR3 spans 15 residues. Germline V lookup: CDR1 MNHEY, CDR2 SVGAGI. The V gene end was trimmed by 9 bases and the J gene end by 7 bases; junction bases not matched to a gene: 15. The CDR3: CASSTRSGGRNIQYF. CDR3 nucleotides: TGTGCCAGTTCAACCCGGTCAGGGGGACGGAACATTCAGTACTTC.

This rearrangement joins TRBV25-1 to TRBJ1-4; no reliable D call. The CDR3 consists of 16 residues. V was pared by 1 base and J by 1 base, with 10 bases between. Germline lookup yields CDR1 MGHDK and CDR2 SYGVNS. CDR3 protein: CASSEFQAGTNEKLFF. The CDR3 nucleotides read TGTGCCAGCAGTGAATTTCAGGCCGGAACTAATGAAAAACTGTTTTTT.